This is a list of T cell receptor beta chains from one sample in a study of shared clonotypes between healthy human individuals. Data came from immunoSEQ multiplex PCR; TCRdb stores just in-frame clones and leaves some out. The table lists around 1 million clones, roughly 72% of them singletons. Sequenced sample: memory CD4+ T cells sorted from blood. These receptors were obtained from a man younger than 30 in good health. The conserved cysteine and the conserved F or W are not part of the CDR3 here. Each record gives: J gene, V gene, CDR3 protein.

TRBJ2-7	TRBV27	ASSSSALGVYEQY
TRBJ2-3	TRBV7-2	ASSSPSSADTQY
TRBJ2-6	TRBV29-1	SVALGTGFGANVLT
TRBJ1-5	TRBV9	ASSVDPWDQPQH
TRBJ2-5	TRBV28	ASKQDGSPLN
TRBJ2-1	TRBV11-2	ASSLSSGQGNNEQF
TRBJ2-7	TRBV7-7	ASSSGLGYEQY
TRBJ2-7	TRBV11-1	ASPMEQY
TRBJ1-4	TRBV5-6	ASSQVAAGGNEKLF
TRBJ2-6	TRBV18	ASSPQGSGANVLT
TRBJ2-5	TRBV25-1	ASTPAGRKETQY
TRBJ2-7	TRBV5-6	ASSFRGLPYEQY
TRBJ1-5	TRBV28	ASSLWQGAQPQH
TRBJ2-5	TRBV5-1	ASSLRDQETQY
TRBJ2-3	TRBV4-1	ASSSISTQY
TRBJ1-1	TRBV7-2	ASSYDRQMNTEAF
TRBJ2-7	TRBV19	ASSTTGNSYEQY
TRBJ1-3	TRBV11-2	ASSPHPGQSGNTIY
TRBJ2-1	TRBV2	ASRITGGGEQF
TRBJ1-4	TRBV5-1	ASSLEGAPEGKLF
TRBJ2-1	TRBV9	ASSAGTSGYNEQF
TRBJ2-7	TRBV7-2	ASSLDTGGGSYEQY
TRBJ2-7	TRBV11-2	ASTSLLGQGGGEQY
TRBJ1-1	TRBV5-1	ASRATGGSTEAF
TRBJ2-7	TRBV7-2	ASRASGYEQY